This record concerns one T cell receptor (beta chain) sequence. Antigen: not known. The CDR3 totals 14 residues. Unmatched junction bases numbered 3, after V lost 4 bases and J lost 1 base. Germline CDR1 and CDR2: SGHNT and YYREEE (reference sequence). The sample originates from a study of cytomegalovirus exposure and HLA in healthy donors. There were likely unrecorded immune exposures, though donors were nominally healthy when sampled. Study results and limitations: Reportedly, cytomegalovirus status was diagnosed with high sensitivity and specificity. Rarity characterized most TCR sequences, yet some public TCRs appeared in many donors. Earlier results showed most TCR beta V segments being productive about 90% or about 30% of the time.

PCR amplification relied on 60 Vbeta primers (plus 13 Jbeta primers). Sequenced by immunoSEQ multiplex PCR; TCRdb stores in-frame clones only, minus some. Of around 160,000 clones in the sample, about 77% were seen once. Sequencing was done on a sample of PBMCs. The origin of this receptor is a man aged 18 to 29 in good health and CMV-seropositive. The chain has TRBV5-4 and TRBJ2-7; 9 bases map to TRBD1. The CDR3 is CASSPGTGSYEQYF. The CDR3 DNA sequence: TGTGCCAGCAGCCCCGGGACAGGGTCCTACGAGCAGTACTTC.